This T cell receptor beta chain originates from a study of vaccination effects on CD4 cells after COVID-19. Study overall: Sample donation by two convalescent patients took place 16 days and one week before vaccination.

Data came from immunoSEQ multiplex PCR; TCRdb stores just in-frame clones and leaves some out. The sample contains 50,000 to 70,000 clones, approximately 72% of which appear only once. The germline gives CDR1 SGHVS, CDR2 FNYEAQ. Germline trimming cut 2 bases from V and 3 bases from J; bases unmatched to any gene: 4. CDR3 length: 15 residues. This clone was seen a handful of times. Its antigen remains unidentified. The authors isolated CD4+ T cells after less than eleven days of culture. Infection with SARS-CoV-2 occurred in the person between March and December 2020, and PCR confirmed it. This specimen consisted of CD4+ T cells from PBMCs cultured without peptide, obtained before COVID-19 vaccination. The rearrangement joins TRBV7-6 to TRBJ1-3; TRBD1 agrees at 7 bases. This TCR derives from a human donor who had a prior SARS-CoV-2 infection. The CDR3 sequence: CASSLFGTVGNTIYF. CDR3 DNA: TGTGCCAGCAGCTTATTTGGGACAGTTGGAAACACCATATATTTT.